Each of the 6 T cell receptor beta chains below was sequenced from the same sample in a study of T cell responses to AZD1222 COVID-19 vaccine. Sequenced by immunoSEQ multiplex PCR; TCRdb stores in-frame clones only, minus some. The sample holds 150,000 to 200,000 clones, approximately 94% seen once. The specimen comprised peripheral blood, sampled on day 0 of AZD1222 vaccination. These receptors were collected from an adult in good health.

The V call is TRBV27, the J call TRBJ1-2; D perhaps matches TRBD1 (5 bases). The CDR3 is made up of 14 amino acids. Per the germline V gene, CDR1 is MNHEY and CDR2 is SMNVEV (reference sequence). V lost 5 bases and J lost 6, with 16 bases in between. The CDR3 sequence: CASSPLRGTNGYTF. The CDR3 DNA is TGTGCCAGCAGTCCACTGAGAGGGACCAATGGCTACACCTTC.

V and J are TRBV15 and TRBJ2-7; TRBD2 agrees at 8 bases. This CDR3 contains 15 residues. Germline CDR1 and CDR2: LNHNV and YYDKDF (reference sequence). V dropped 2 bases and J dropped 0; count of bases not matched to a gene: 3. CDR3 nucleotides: TGTGCCACCAGCAGAACTAGCGGTTCCTCCTACGAGCAGTACTTC. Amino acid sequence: CATSRTSGSSYEQYF. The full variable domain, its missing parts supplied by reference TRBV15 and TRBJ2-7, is DAMVIQNPRYQVTQFGKPVTLSCSQTLNHNVMYWYQQKSSQAPKLLFHYYDKDFNNEADTPDNFQSRRPNTSFCFLDIRSPGLGDTAMYLCATSRTSGSSYEQYFGPGTRLTVT.

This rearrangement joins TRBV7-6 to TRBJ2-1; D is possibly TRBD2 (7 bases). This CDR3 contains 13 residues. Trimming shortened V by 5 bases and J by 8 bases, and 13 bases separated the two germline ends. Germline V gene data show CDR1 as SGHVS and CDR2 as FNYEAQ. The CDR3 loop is CASSRGGYYEQFF. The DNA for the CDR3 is TGTGCCAGCAGCAGGGGGGGGTACTATGAGCAGTTCTTC.

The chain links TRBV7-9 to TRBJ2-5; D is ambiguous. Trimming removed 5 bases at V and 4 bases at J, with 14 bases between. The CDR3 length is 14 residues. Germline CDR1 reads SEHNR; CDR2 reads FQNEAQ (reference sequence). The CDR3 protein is CASSDPVGIETQYF. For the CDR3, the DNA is TGTGCCAGCAGCGACCCCGTGGGCATAGAGACCCAGTACTTC.

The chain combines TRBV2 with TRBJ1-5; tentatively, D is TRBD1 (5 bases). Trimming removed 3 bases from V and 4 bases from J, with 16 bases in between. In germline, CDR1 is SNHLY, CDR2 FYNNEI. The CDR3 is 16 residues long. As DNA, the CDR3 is TGTGCCAGCAGTGATTCGGGGCTTCTAGGGAATCAGCCCCAGCATTTT. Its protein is CASSDSGLLGNQPQHF.

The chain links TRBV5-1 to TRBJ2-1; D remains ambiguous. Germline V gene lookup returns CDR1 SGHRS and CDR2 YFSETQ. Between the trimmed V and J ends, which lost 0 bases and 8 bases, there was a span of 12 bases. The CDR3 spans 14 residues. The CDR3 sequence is CASSLVDSRDEQFF. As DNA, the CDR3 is TGCGCCAGCAGCTTGGTTGATAGCCGCGATGAGCAGTTCTTC.